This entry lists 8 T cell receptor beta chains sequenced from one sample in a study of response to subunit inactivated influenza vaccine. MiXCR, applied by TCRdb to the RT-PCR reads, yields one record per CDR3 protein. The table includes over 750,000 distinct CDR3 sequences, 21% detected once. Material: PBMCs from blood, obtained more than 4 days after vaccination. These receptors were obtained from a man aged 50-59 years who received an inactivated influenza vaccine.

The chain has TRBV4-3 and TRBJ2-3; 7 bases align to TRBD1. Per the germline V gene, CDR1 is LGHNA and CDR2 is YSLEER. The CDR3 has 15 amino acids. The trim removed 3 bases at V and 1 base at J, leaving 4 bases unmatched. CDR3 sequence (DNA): TGCGCCAGCAGCCAGTGGACAGGACGCACAGATACGCAGTATTTT. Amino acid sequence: CASSQWTGRTDTQYF.

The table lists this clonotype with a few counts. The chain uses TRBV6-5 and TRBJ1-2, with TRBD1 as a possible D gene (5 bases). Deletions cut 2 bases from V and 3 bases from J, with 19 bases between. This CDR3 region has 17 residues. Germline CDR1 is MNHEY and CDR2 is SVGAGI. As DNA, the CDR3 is TGTGCCAGCAGTTACACGCTTCGGGACTCGGACCACTATGGCTACACCTTC. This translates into CASSYTLRDSDHYGYTF.

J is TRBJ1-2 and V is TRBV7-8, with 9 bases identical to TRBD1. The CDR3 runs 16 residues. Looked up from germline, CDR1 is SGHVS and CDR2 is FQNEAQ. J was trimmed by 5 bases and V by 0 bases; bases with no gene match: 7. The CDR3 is CASSLALTGGSYGYTF. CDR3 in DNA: TGTGCCAGCAGCTTAGCGCTAACAGGGGGCTCTTATGGCTACACCTTC.

The CDR3 region has the DNA TGTGCCAGCAGTTTCTCCATTCCGGGACAGGGCACCGGGGAGCTGTTTTTT. Protein product: CASSFSIPGQGTGELFF. The chain links TRBV6-6 to TRBJ2-2; TRBD1 matches at 9 bases. The V gene's germline CDR1 is MNHNY and CDR2 SVGAGI (reference sequence). The CDR3 is made up of 17 amino acids. The V and J ends lost 4 bases and 4 bases, in that order; junction bases with no gene match: 10.

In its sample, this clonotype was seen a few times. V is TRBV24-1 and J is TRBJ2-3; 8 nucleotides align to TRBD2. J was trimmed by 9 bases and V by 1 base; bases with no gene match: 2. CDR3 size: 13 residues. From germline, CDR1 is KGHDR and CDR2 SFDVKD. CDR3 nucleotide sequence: TGTGCCACCAGTGATTTCCGGGGGGGCACGCAGTATTTT. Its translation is CATSDFRGGTQYF.

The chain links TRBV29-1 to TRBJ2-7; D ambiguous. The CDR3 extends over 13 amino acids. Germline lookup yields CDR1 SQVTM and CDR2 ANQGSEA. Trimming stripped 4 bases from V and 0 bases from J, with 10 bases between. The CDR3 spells CSVVGISSYEQYF. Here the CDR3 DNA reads TGCAGCGTTGTGGGCATAAGCTCCTACGAGCAGTACTTC.

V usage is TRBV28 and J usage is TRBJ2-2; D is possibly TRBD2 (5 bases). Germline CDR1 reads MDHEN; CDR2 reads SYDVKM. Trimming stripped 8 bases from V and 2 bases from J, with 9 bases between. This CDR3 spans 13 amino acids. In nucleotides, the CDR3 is TGTGCCAGCCGGGATTACAACACCGGGGAGCTGTTTTTT. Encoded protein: CASRDYNTGELFF.

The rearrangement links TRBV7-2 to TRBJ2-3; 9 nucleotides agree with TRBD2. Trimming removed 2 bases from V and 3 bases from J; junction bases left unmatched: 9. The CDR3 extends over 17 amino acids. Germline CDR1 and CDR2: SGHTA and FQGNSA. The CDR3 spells CASSLRPSGIGTDTQYF. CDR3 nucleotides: TGTGCCAGCAGCTTAAGGCCTAGCGGGATAGGTACAGATACGCAGTATTTT.